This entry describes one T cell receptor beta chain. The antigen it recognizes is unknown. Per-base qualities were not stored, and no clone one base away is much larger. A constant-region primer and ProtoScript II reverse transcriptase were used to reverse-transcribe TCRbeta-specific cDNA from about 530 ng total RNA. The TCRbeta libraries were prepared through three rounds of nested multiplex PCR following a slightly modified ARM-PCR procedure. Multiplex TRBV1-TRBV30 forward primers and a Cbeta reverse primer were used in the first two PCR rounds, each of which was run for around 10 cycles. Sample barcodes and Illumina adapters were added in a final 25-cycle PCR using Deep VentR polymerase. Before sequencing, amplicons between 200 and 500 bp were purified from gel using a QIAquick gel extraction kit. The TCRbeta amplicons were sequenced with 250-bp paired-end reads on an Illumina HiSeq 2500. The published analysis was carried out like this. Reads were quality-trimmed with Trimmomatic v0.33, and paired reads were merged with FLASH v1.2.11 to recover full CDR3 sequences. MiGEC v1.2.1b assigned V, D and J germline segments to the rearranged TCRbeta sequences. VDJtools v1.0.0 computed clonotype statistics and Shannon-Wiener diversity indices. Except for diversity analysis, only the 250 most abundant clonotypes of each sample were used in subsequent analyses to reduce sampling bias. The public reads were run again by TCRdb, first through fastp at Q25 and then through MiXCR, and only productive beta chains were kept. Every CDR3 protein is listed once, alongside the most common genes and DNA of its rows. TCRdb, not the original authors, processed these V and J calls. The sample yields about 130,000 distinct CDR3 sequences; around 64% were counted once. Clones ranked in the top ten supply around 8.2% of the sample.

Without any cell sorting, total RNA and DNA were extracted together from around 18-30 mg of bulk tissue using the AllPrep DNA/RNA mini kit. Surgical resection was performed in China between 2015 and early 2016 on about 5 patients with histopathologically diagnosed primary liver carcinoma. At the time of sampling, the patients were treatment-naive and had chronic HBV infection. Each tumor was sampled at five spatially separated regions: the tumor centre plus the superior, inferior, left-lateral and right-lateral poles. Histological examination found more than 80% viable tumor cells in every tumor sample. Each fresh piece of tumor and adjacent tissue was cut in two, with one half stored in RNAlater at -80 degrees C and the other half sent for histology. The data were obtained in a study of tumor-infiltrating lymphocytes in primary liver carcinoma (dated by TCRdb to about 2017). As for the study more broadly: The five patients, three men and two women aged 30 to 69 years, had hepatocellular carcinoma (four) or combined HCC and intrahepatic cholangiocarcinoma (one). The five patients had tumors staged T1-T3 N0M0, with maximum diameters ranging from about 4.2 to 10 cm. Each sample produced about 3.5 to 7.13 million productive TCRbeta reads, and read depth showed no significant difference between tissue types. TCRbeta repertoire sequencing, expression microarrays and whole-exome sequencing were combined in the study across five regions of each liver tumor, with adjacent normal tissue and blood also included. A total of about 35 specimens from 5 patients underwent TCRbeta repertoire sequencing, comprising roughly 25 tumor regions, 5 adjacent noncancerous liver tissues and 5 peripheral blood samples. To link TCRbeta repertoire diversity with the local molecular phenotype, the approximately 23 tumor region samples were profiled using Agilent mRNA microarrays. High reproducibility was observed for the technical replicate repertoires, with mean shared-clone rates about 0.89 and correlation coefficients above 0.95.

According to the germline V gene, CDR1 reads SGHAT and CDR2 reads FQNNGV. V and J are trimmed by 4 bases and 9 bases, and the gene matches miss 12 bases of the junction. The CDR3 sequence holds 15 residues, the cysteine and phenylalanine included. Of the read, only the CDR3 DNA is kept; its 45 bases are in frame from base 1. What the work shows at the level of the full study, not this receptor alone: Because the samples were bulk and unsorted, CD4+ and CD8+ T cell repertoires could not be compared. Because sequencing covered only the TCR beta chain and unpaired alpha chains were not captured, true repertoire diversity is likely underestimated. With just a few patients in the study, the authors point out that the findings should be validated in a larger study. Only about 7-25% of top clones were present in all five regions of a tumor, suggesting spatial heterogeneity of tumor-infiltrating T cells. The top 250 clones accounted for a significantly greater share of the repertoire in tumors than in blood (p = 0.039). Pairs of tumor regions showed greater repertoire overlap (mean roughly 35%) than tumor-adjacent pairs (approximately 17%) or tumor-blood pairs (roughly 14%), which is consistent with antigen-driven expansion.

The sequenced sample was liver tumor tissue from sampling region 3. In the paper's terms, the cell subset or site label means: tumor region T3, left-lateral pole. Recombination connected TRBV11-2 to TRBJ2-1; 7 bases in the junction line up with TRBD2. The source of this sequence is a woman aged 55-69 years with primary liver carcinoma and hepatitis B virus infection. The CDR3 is CASSSGLVLSAEQFF. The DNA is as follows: TGTGCCAGCAGCTCAGGACTAGTACTGTCGGCTGAGCAGTTCTTC.